This T cell receptor beta chain was sequenced in a study of neurological immune-mediated disorders. This clonotype was found many times. At one end the junction does not follow the germline gene, possibly because of a read error. Time point in this sample: technical triplicate 2. Germline V CDR1 and CDR2: SSHAT, FNYEAQ (reference sequence). The CDR3 loop spans 15 amino acids. Each CDR3 protein is one row after TCRdb ran MiXCR on the 5' RACE reads. Of about 55,000 distinct CDR3 sequences in the sample, more than 20% were seen once. The chain links TRBV7-7 to TRBJ2-5, with D tentatively TRBD1 (6 bases). The clonotype comes from a man between 60 and 75 years old with HTLV-1-associated myelopathy (HAM/TSP). Sequenced: PBMCs. DNA of the CDR3: TGTGCTAGCAGTTCGAGTCAGGGGCTGGGGGAGACCCAGTACTTC. Translating gives CASSSSQGLGETQYF.